These T cell receptor beta chains were read from a single sample in a study of cytomegalovirus exposure and HLA in healthy donors. Libraries were prepared by immunoSEQ multiplex PCR; TCRdb keeps only in-frame clonotypes and omits some of them. The sample lists fewer than 200,000 clones, over 75% occurring once. Sequencing was done on a sample of PBMCs. Receptors originate from a woman aged 18-29 years in good health and CMV-seronegative. The CDR3 runs from the conserved cysteine through the conserved F or W. The D gene is left open where the match is weak. Size tells how often a clone was seen (once, few, many) or the class of an expanded clone, and some rows leave it out.

j_call: TRBJ1-4
v_call: TRBV5-4
d_call: TRBD1
clone_size: -
cdr3_nt: TGTGCCAGCAGCTCCGATCCGGGACAGGGGATCGGAAAACTGTTTTTT
cdr3_aa: CASSSDPGQGIGKLFF

j_call: TRBJ1-1
v_call: TRBV6-4
d_call: TRBD1
clone_size: -
cdr3_nt: TGTGCCAGCAAGGGGGCGGGTGAAGCTTTCTTT
cdr3_aa: CASKGAGEAFF

j_call: TRBJ2-7
v_call: TRBV11-2
d_call: TRBD1
clone_size: -
cdr3_nt: TGTGCCAGCAGCTTAGGGACAGGGATGTACGAGCAGTACTTC
cdr3_aa: CASSLGTGMYEQYF

j_call: TRBJ1-3
v_call: TRBV9
d_call: -
clone_size: -
cdr3_nt: TGTGCCAGCAGCACCCAACAGGGAAACACCATATATTTT
cdr3_aa: CASSTQQGNTIYF

j_call: TRBJ1-5
v_call: TRBV7-8
d_call: -
clone_size: few
cdr3_nt: TGTGCCAGCAGCTTAGCCTCGGTCGGGGTAGGTCAGCCCCAGCATTTT
cdr3_aa: CASSLASVGVGQPQHF

j_call: TRBJ2-2
v_call: TRBV7-9
d_call: TRBD1
clone_size: -
cdr3_nt: TGTGCCAGCAGCTTAGATGGGACAGGACTACTAACCGGGGAGCTGTTTTTT
cdr3_aa: CASSLDGTGLLTGELFF

j_call: TRBJ2-3
v_call: TRBV7-9
d_call: -
clone_size: -
cdr3_nt: TGTGCCAGCGTCGAGGGCCTCAGCACAGATACGCAGTATTTT
cdr3_aa: CASVEGLSTDTQYF

j_call: TRBJ2-7
v_call: TRBV4-1
d_call: TRBD1
clone_size: few
cdr3_nt: TGCGCCAGCAGCCGCCAGCTCGGTGGACAGGGGTTAGCCTACGAGCAGTACTTC
cdr3_aa: CASSRQLGGQGLAYEQYF

j_call: TRBJ1-1
v_call: TRBV28
d_call: -
clone_size: -
cdr3_nt: TGTGCCAGCAGTTTTGAGGGGGTTGGGGACATTGAAGCTTTCTTT
cdr3_aa: CASSFEGVGDIEAFF

j_call: TRBJ1-2
v_call: TRBV6-4
d_call: -
clone_size: -
cdr3_nt: TGTGCCAGCAGTGGACACAGGGAGTCTCGGAGCTACACCTTC
cdr3_aa: CASSGHRESRSYTF

j_call: TRBJ2-5
v_call: TRBV7-3
d_call: TRBD1
clone_size: -
cdr3_nt: TGTGCCAGCAGCTTCCAGGGGGCTGAGACCCAGTACTTC
cdr3_aa: CASSFQGAETQYF

j_call: TRBJ1-1
v_call: TRBV10-2
d_call: -
clone_size: -
cdr3_nt: TGCGCCAGCCATAACGGGGGGCGCTCTGAAGCTTTCTTT
cdr3_aa: CASHNGGRSEAFF

j_call: TRBJ1-1
v_call: TRBV7-9
d_call: -
clone_size: -
cdr3_nt: TGTGCCAGCAGCTTAAGCCAGGCCGAAGCTTTCTTT
cdr3_aa: CASSLSQAEAFF

j_call: TRBJ2-5
v_call: TRBV20-1
d_call: -
clone_size: -
cdr3_nt: TGCAGTGGTAGCGCGGAGACCCAGTACTTC
cdr3_aa: CSGSAETQYF

j_call: TRBJ1-1
v_call: TRBV27
d_call: -
clone_size: -
cdr3_nt: TGTGCCAGCAGTTTATCCAGGGGAGGGACTGAAGCTTTCTTT
cdr3_aa: CASSLSRGGTEAFF

j_call: TRBJ2-5
v_call: TRBV5-1
d_call: -
clone_size: -
cdr3_nt: TGCGCCAGCAGCTTGCCAGGGGCCGAAAAAGAGACCCAGTACTTC
cdr3_aa: CASSLPGAEKETQYF

j_call: TRBJ2-2
v_call: TRBV5-1
d_call: TRBD2
clone_size: -
cdr3_nt: TGCGCCAGCAGCTCAGCCGGGACTAGCGGGAGGAACACCGGGGAGCTGTTTTTT
cdr3_aa: CASSSAGTSGRNTGELFF

j_call: TRBJ1-5
v_call: TRBV7-2
d_call: -
clone_size: -
cdr3_nt: TGTGCCAGCAGCTTAGGTTTGGGGGGTCGACGGCCCCAGCATTTT
cdr3_aa: CASSLGLGGRRPQHF

j_call: TRBJ2-3
v_call: TRBV7-9
d_call: TRBD1
clone_size: -
cdr3_nt: TGTGCCAGCAGCCGAGATCAGGGGGCCGATACGCAGTATTTT
cdr3_aa: CASSRDQGADTQYF

j_call: TRBJ2-1
v_call: TRBV4-2
d_call: -
clone_size: -
cdr3_nt: TGTGCCAGCAGCCAAGATGGGTTAGCGGAGAACAATGAGCAGTTCTTC
cdr3_aa: CASSQDGLAENNEQFF

j_call: TRBJ2-7
v_call: TRBV10-2
d_call: TRBD2
clone_size: -
cdr3_nt: TGCGCCAGCGCTAGACTAGCGGGATCCTACGAGCAGTACTTC
cdr3_aa: CASARLAGSYEQYF

j_call: TRBJ2-5
v_call: TRBV4-1
d_call: TRBD1
clone_size: once
cdr3_nt: TGCGCCAGCAGTCCCACCGGGACAGGGTTATTAGAGACCCAGTACTTC
cdr3_aa: CASSPTGTGLLETQYF

j_call: TRBJ1-6
v_call: TRBV28
d_call: -
clone_size: once
cdr3_nt: TGTGCCAGCAGTTTACGGTCACCCCTCCACTTT
cdr3_aa: CASSLRSPLHF

j_call: TRBJ2-1
v_call: TRBV6-5
d_call: TRBD1
clone_size: -
cdr3_nt: TGTGCCAGCAAAGGACAGGGGTCCTACAATGAGCAGTTCTTC
cdr3_aa: CASKGQGSYNEQFF

j_call: TRBJ2-5
v_call: TRBV14
d_call: -
clone_size: -
cdr3_nt: TGTGCCAGCAGCCGAAGACAGCCGCAAGAGACCCAGTACTTC
cdr3_aa: CASSRRQPQETQYF

j_call: TRBJ2-1
v_call: TRBV5-1
d_call: TRBD1
clone_size: -
cdr3_nt: TGCGCCAGCAGCTTCTTGACCCTAGAACAGGGGGCGGCGTTCTACAATGAGCAGTTCTTC
cdr3_aa: CASSFLTLEQGAAFYNEQFF

j_call: TRBJ1-5
v_call: TRBV28
d_call: -
clone_size: -
cdr3_nt: TGTGCCAGCACCCCAGGGGTTCAGCCCCAGCATTTT
cdr3_aa: CASTPGVQPQHF

j_call: TRBJ2-3
v_call: TRBV4-2
d_call: -
clone_size: -
cdr3_nt: TGTGCCAGCAGCCAAACGAGACATTCACGCACAGATACGCAGTATTTT
cdr3_aa: CASSQTRHSRTDTQYF

j_call: TRBJ2-1
v_call: TRBV15
d_call: TRBD2
clone_size: -
cdr3_nt: TGTGCCACCAGCAGAGATCTAGGGACTAGCGGAGCCTTAGGGCAGTTCTTC
cdr3_aa: CATSRDLGTSGALGQFF

j_call: TRBJ1-6
v_call: TRBV9
d_call: -
clone_size: -
cdr3_nt: TGTGCCAGCAGCGTAGAGAGGAACAATTCACCCCTCCACTTT
cdr3_aa: CASSVERNNSPLHF

j_call: TRBJ2-5
v_call: TRBV29-1
d_call: -
clone_size: -
cdr3_nt: TGCAGCGTTGAAGATCGCAGGGGAAGGGAGACCCAGTACTTC
cdr3_aa: CSVEDRRGRETQYF

j_call: TRBJ1-1
v_call: TRBV5-1
d_call: TRBD1
clone_size: -
cdr3_nt: TGCGCCAGCAGCTCCTCAACTGGGACAGGGTTGGAAAAAGCTTTCTTT
cdr3_aa: CASSSSTGTGLEKAFF

j_call: TRBJ1-1
v_call: TRBV5-1
d_call: -
clone_size: -
cdr3_nt: TGCGCCAGCAGCTCGAAACCCACCCTACAGAACATGAACACTGAAGCTTTCTTT
cdr3_aa: CASSSKPTLQNMNTEAFF

j_call: TRBJ1-5
v_call: TRBV28
d_call: TRBD1
clone_size: once
cdr3_nt: TGTGCCAGCAGCGAACAGGGGAGCAATCAGCCCCAGCATTTT
cdr3_aa: CASSEQGSNQPQHF

j_call: TRBJ1-3
v_call: TRBV5-1
d_call: TRBD1
clone_size: -
cdr3_nt: TGCGCCAGCAGCTTTTCTCGGACAGGACAATCTGGAAACACCATATATTTT
cdr3_aa: CASSFSRTGQSGNTIYF

j_call: TRBJ2-1
v_call: TRBV6-6
d_call: TRBD2
clone_size: once
cdr3_nt: TGTGCCAGCAGCGGCGGGGGGTCCTACAATGAGCAGTTCTTC
cdr3_aa: CASSGGGSYNEQFF

j_call: TRBJ1-2
v_call: TRBV5-5
d_call: -
clone_size: -
cdr3_nt: TGTGCCAGCAGCTTGGGGGGGACTGGCGAATATGGCTACACCTTC
cdr3_aa: CASSLGGTGEYGYTF

j_call: TRBJ2-7
v_call: TRBV5-5
d_call: TRBD1
clone_size: -
cdr3_nt: TGTGCCAGCAGCTTCGGACAGGGGTCCTACGAGCAGTACTTC
cdr3_aa: CASSFGQGSYEQYF

j_call: TRBJ2-3
v_call: TRBV10-2
d_call: TRBD2
clone_size: few
cdr3_nt: TGCGCCAGCAGTGGAAGCGGGGGGCCTATAGATACGCAGTATTTT
cdr3_aa: CASSGSGGPIDTQYF

j_call: TRBJ2-7
v_call: TRBV23-1
d_call: -
clone_size: -
cdr3_nt: TGCGCCAGCAGTCACGAACCGGGTCCCTTTTACCCTTTTAACTCCTACGAGCAGTACTTC
cdr3_aa: CASSHEPGPFYPFNSYEQYF

j_call: TRBJ1-1
v_call: TRBV5-1
d_call: -
clone_size: -
cdr3_nt: TGCGCCAGCAGCTTGACGGGAGGCGGGAACACTGAAGCTTTCTTT
cdr3_aa: CASSLTGGGNTEAFF

j_call: TRBJ2-7
v_call: TRBV7-6
d_call: -
clone_size: -
cdr3_nt: TGTGCCAGCAGCTACGGTTTGAGCTCCTACGAGCAGTACTTC
cdr3_aa: CASSYGLSSYEQYF

j_call: TRBJ2-7
v_call: TRBV28
d_call: -
clone_size: -
cdr3_nt: TGTGCCAGCAGTTTAGGGCCCGGACAAGTAAGGGTCTACGAGCAGTACTTC
cdr3_aa: CASSLGPGQVRVYEQYF

j_call: TRBJ2-4
v_call: TRBV7-2
d_call: TRBD2
clone_size: -
cdr3_nt: TGTGCCAGCAGCTTAGACCGGGGGGGAGGCCTTACCAAAAACATTCAGTACTTC
cdr3_aa: CASSLDRGGGLTKNIQYF

j_call: TRBJ2-1
v_call: TRBV4-2
d_call: TRBD2
clone_size: few
cdr3_nt: TGTGCCAGCAGCCAAGATCACAGCGGGGGGTACAATGAGCAGTTCTTC
cdr3_aa: CASSQDHSGGYNEQFF

j_call: TRBJ2-7
v_call: TRBV18
d_call: -
clone_size: -
cdr3_nt: TGTGCCAGCTCACCATCGAGGGGGGGGAGGGACGAGCAGTACTTC
cdr3_aa: CASSPSRGGRDEQYF

j_call: TRBJ1-4
v_call: TRBV30
d_call: -
clone_size: -
cdr3_nt: TGTGCCTGGAACACCGAACCCTTAAATGAAAAACTGTTTTTT
cdr3_aa: CAWNTEPLNEKLFF

j_call: TRBJ2-6
v_call: TRBV5-1
d_call: -
clone_size: once
cdr3_nt: TGCGCCAGCAGAAACTTCGGGGTACAGGGCTCGTACGGGGCCAACGTCCTGACTTTC
cdr3_aa: CASRNFGVQGSYGANVLTF